The 29 T cell receptor beta chains below were found in one sample sequenced in a study of technical replicates of blood from a few donors. Measured with immunoSEQ multiplex PCR; TCRdb has only the in-frame clones, and not every one. Seen here are about 70,000 clones, roughly 96% observed once, and the top ten hold approximately 0.2%. The specimen sequenced was T cells isolated from PBMCs. All receptors derive from a human donor in good health.

The rearrangement links TRBV7-2 to TRBJ2-2, with a tentative D call TRBD1 (6 bases). Germline loops: CDR1 SGHTA, CDR2 FQGNSA. This CDR3 is 16 amino acids long. Trimming stripped 1 base from V and 1 base from J, with 10 bases between. Written as DNA, the CDR3 is TGTGCCAGCAGCTTAGTCTCCAGGGGGAACACCGGGGAGCTGTTTTTT. Encoded protein: CASSLVSRGNTGELFF. Looking up the rest from reference TRBV7-2 and TRBJ2-2 gives the full variable domain: GAGVSQSPSNKVTEKGKDVELRCDPISGHTALYWYRQSLGQGLEFLIYFQGNSAPDKSGLPSDRFSAERTGGSVSTLTIQRTQQEDSAVYLCASSLVSRGNTGELFFGEGSRLTVL.

The V gene is TRBV7-8, the J gene TRBJ1-6; a possible D gene is TRBD1 (5 bases). CDR3 length equals 15 residues. The V end was cut by 4 bases, the J end by 8 bases, with 15 bases between. Germline CDR1 and CDR2: SGHVS and FQNEAQ. CDR3 in amino acids: CASSWGQGGDSPLHF. CDR3 coding DNA: TGTGCCAGCAGCTGGGGCCAGGGTGGTGATTCACCCCTCCACTTT.

The chain carries TRBV9 and TRBJ1-6; a possible D gene is TRBD1 (5 bases). The V and J ends lost 0 bases and 7 bases respectively, with 17 bases between them. Germline V lookup: CDR1 SGDLS, CDR2 YYNGEE. The CDR3 totals 17 residues. CDR3 coding DNA: TGTGCCAGCAGCGTAGGGGGCACTAACCCTGGGAATTCACCCCTCCACTTT. It specifies CASSVGGTNPGNSPLHF.

J is TRBJ1-1 and V is TRBV5-1; D is uncertain. The CDR3 length is 14 residues. Between the trimmed V and J ends, which lost 4 bases and 5 bases, there was a span of 15 bases. The germline CDR1 and CDR2 sequences are SGHRS and YFSETQ. CDR3 amino acids: CASSPEWVGTEAFF. CDR3 sequence (DNA): TGCGCCAGCAGCCCGGAGTGGGTTGGGACTGAAGCTTTCTTT.

The rearrangement joins TRBV14 to TRBJ2-7; D gene ambiguous. Germline CDR1 SGHDN, CDR2 FVKESK. Trimming took 0 bases from V and 3 from J, leaving 15 bases between them. The CDR3 totals 16 residues. CDR3 nucleotides: TGTGCCAGCAGCCAAGACCCGGCACAGAACTTCTACGAGCAGTACTTC. Amino acids: CASSQDPAQNFYEQYF.

This clone appeared a single time. V usage is TRBV28 and J usage is TRBJ1-1, with D possibly TRBD1 on 5 matching bases. CDR1 MDHEN and CDR2 SYDVKM come from the germline V gene. V gave up 3 bases and J gave up 4 bases, with 9 bases separating them. The CDR3 sequence is 13 residues long. CDR3 region: CASSFRGGTEAFF. In DNA, the CDR3 is TGTGCCAGCAGTTTTCGGGGGGGCACTGAAGCTTTCTTT.

V and J are TRBV13 and TRBJ1-1; a possible D gene is TRBD1 (6 bases). Germline assignment: CDR1 PRHDT and CDR2 FYEKMQ (reference sequence). This CDR3 has 14 amino acids. Trimming removed 4 bases at V and 5 bases at J, with 14 bases between. CDR3 in amino acids: CASSSPRGGTEAFF. For the CDR3, the DNA is TGTGCCAGCAGCTCCCCGAGGGGGGGGACTGAAGCTTTCTTT.

This sequence joins TRBV7-9 and TRBJ1-1, with D unclear. V gave up 5 bases and J gave up 1 base, with 11 bases separating them. Germline loops: CDR1 SEHNR, CDR2 FQNEAQ (reference sequence). CDR3 length: 14 amino acids. The CDR3 spells CASSPRLWNTEAFF. The CDR3 DNA reads TGTGCCAGCAGCCCCAGGTTGTGGAACACTGAAGCTTTCTTT.

This CDR3 is CASGGPYSYEQYF. The CDR3 nucleotides read TGTGCCAGCGGTGGCCCGTACTCCTACGAGCAGTACTTC. The chain couples TRBV6-5 to TRBJ2-7; D remains ambiguous. The V end was cut by 8 bases, the J end by 0 bases, with 11 bases between. This CDR3 comprises 13 residues. Germline V gene lookup returns CDR1 MNHEY and CDR2 SVGAGI.

The rearrangement joins TRBV19 to TRBJ1-1; D is uncertain. V dropped 5 bases and J dropped 2 bases, with 15 bases sitting between them. Germline lookup yields CDR1 LNHDA and CDR2 SQIVND (reference sequence). The CDR3 has 15 residues. CDR3 sequence: CASSLQAVINTEAFF. The CDR3 region has the DNA TGTGCCAGTAGTCTGCAGGCAGTCATCAACACTGAAGCTTTCTTT. The full variable domain, its missing parts supplied by reference TRBV19 and TRBJ1-1, is DGGITQSPKYLFRKEGQNVTLSCEQNLNHDAMYWYRQDPGQGLRLIYYSQIVNDFQKGDIAEGYSVSREKKESFPLTVTSAQKNPTAFYLCASSLQAVINTEAFFGQGTRLTVV.

V gene TRBV28 combines with J gene TRBJ2-2; D gene unclear. Germline values: CDR1 MDHEN, CDR2 SYDVKM. The V and J ends lost 1 base and 6 bases respectively, with 15 bases between them. This CDR3 contains 16 residues. In DNA form, the CDR3 reads TGTGCCAGCAGTTTATATCGCCGACGAGGATCCGGGGAGCTGTTTTTT. Its protein product is CASSLYRRRGSGELFF.

This clone showed up just once. This CDR3 is CASSSRGEWMTEAFF. The DNA of the CDR3 is TGCGCCAGCAGCTCCCGGGGGGAATGGATGACTGAAGCTTTCTTT. The genes are TRBV5-1 and TRBJ1-1; a weak D match, TRBD1 (5 bases). The CDR3 totals 15 residues. CDR1 is SGHRS and CDR2 is YFSETQ in the germline V gene. The V and J ends lost 3 bases and 5 bases respectively, with 17 bases between them.

The chain joins TRBV13 to TRBJ1-2; TRBD1 matches 8 bases. The CDR3 extends over 15 amino acids. Germline loops: CDR1 PRHDT, CDR2 FYEKMQ (reference sequence). The junction had 11 bases not matched to a gene; V was cut back by 5 bases and J by 6 bases. The CDR3 nucleotides are TGTGCCAGCAGCCTTGACCTGGGCAGGGGGCATGGCTACACCTTC. It encodes CASSLDLGRGHGYTF.

The chain combines TRBV28 with TRBJ2-5; 8 bases fit TRBD1. The germline V gene has CDR1 MDHEN and CDR2 SYDVKM. This CDR3 is built from 13 residues. The junction had 9 bases not matched to a gene; V was cut back by 10 bases and J by 5 bases. The CDR3 here is CATLGQGPETQYF. In nucleotides, the CDR3 is TGTGCCACCCTTGGACAGGGACCTGAGACCCAGTACTTC.

The rearrangement links TRBV5-1 to TRBJ2-1; 7 nucleotides match TRBD2. The CDR3 is 17 residues long. CDR1 is SGHRS and CDR2 is YFSETQ in the germline V gene. The trim removed 0 bases at V and 8 bases at J, leaving 14 bases unmatched. The CDR3 spells CASSLAAAGVDLDEQFF. The CDR3 bases are TGCGCCAGCAGCTTGGCCGCGGCGGGGGTGGATTTAGATGAGCAGTTCTTC. The full variable domain, in which reference TRBV5-1 and TRBJ2-1 provide the parts outside the CDR3, is KAGVTQTPRYLIKTRGQQVTLSCSPISGHRSVSWYQQTPGQGLQFLFEYFSETQRNKGNFPGRFSGRQFSNSRSEMNVSTLELGDSALYLCASSLAAAGVDLDEQFFGPGTRLTVL.

The rearrangement links TRBV2 to TRBJ2-6, with D unresolved. Germline V gene data show CDR1 as SNHLY and CDR2 as FYNNEI. This CDR3 is 14 amino acids long. The V end lost 5 bases, the J end lost 1 base, and 6 bases lay between the germline ends. CDR3 bases: TGTGCCAGCAGTCGAGTTTCTGGGGCCAACGTCCTGACTTTC. Its translation: CASSRVSGANVLTF.

This clone has just one count. As DNA, the CDR3 is TGCAGCGTTGCCCCTAGCGGGAGGGCCGGTGAGCAGTACTTC. It specifies CSVAPSGRAGEQYF. The chain is built from TRBV29-1 and TRBJ2-7, with 12 bases identical to TRBD2. J gave up 7 bases and V 4 bases, and 8 bases lay outside the gene matches. Germline loops: CDR1 SQVTM, CDR2 ANQGSEA. The CDR3 is made up of 14 amino acids.

The CDR3 region is CASSSSGTGDTDTQYF. In DNA form, the CDR3 reads TGCGCCAGCTCCTCGTCAGGGACAGGGGACACAGATACGCAGTATTTT. This rearrangement joins TRBV5-1 to TRBJ2-3; 10 bases align to TRBD1. The J segment lost 2 bases and the V segment lost 7 bases, leaving 10 bases of the junction unmatched. The CDR3 contains 16 residues. CDR1 is SGHRS, CDR2 YFSETQ, per germline.

This sequence joins TRBV6-5 and TRBJ2-5, with 10 bases lining up with TRBD1. The CDR3 sequence is 16 residues long. V trimming: 4 bases; J trimming: 4 bases; junction bases outside the gene matches: 9. Germline values: CDR1 MNHEY, CDR2 SVGAGI. The CDR3 sequence: CASSSFWTGGRETQYF. CDR3 nucleotide sequence: TGTGCCAGCAGTTCCTTTTGGACAGGGGGAAGAGAGACCCAGTACTTC.

This chain connects TRBV28 to TRBJ1-2, with TRBD1 as a possible D gene (5 bases). Germline lookup yields CDR1 MDHEN and CDR2 SYDVKM. The CDR3 has 13 amino acids. The V and J ends lost 7 bases and 4 bases respectively, with 13 bases between them. The CDR3 loop reads CASIGGDLYGYTF. CDR3 DNA sequence: TGTGCCAGCATCGGGGGGGACCTCTATGGCTACACCTTC.

This chain connects TRBV5-4 to TRBJ2-1; D ambiguous. This CDR3 contains 13 residues. Trimming shortened V by 2 bases and J by 3 bases, and 6 bases separated the two germline ends. The germline V gene has CDR1 SGHNT and CDR2 YYREEE (reference sequence). The CDR3 DNA is TGTGCCAGCAGCTTTACAAACTACAATGAGCAGTTCTTC. Its protein is CASSFTNYNEQFF.

J is TRBJ1-1 and V is TRBV18; D gene uncertain. The CDR3 loop spans 14 amino acids. The germline V gene has CDR1 KGHSH and CDR2 LQKENI. V lost 3 bases and J lost 3, with 11 bases in between. CDR3 in amino acids: CASSPVAGHTEAFF. The CDR3 DNA is TGTGCCAGCTCACCTGTGGCAGGCCACACTGAAGCTTTCTTT. Full variable domain (missing parts from reference TRBV18 and TRBJ1-1): NAGVMQNPRHLVRRRGQEARLRCSPMKGHSHVYWYRQLPEEGLKFMVYLQKENIIDESGMPKERFSAEFPKEGPSILRIQQVVRGDSAAYFCASSPVAGHTEAFFGQGTRLTVV.

V and J are TRBV2 and TRBJ1-3; 7 positions match TRBD1. V lost 7 bases to trimming and J lost 3 bases; unmatched junction nucleotides: 6. Germline V gives CDR1 SNHLY, CDR2 FYNNEI. This CDR3 contains 14 residues. CDR3 DNA: TGTGCCAGCATTCTAGACAGGGATGGAAACACCATATATTTT. Protein sequence: CASILDRDGNTIYF. The full variable domain, with the rest looked up from reference TRBV2 and TRBJ1-3, is EPEVTQTPSHQVTQMGQEVILRCVPISNHLYFYWYRQILGQKVEFLVSFYNNEISEKSEIFDDQFSVERPDGSNFTLKIRSTKLEDSAMYFCASILDRDGNTIYFGEGSWLTVV.

V is TRBV16 and J is TRBJ2-1, with 7 positions matching TRBD1. The CDR3 runs to 18 residues. The ends lost 6 bases at V and 5 bases at J; junction bases unmatched: 19. Germline loops: CDR1 KGHSY, CDR2 FQNENV. As DNA, the CDR3 is TGTGCCAGCAGTATTGGAGGACAGGCACCGTACCGTAACAATGAGCAGTTCTTC. Residues: CASSIGGQAPYRNNEQFF. Together with reference TRBV16 and TRBJ2-1, the CDR3 gives the full variable domain: GEEVAQTPKHLVRGEGQKAKLYCAPIKGHSYVFWYQQVLKNEFKFLISFQNENVFDETGMPKERFSAKCLPNSPCSLEIQATKLEDSAVYFCASSIGGQAPYRNNEQFFGPGTRLTVL.

The sample holds one count of this clone. The V call is TRBV27, the J call TRBJ1-4; 10 bases are a match to TRBD1. The ends lost 2 bases at V and 8 bases at J; junction bases unmatched: 8. Germline-derived CDR1 and CDR2 are MNHEY and SMNVEV (reference sequence). CDR3 size: 16 residues. CDR3 DNA: TGTGCCAGCAGTTTAGTGAGTGACAGGGGGCAAGAAAAACTGTTTTTT. This translates into CASSLVSDRGQEKLFF.

The chain is built from TRBV4-1 and TRBJ1-1; no clear D gene. In germline, CDR1 is MGHRA, CDR2 YSYEKL. The V end was cut by 0 bases, the J end by 0 bases, with 8 bases between. The CDR3 consists of 15 residues. In DNA form, the CDR3 reads TGCGCCAGCAGCCAAGATGCACAGCTGAACACTGAAGCTTTCTTT. Translation: CASSQDAQLNTEAFF.

For the CDR3, the DNA is TGTGCCATCAGGGAAGTAAACAGGGGAACTGCTGAAGCTTTCTTT. The encoded protein is CAIREVNRGTAEAFF. The rearrangement uses TRBV10-3 and TRBJ1-1; TRBD1 matches 7 bases. The CDR3 contains 15 residues. J gave up 6 bases and V 6 bases, and 13 bases lay outside the gene matches. Germline CDR1 is ENHRY and CDR2 is SYGVKD.

This rearrangement joins TRBV14 to TRBJ2-5; TRBD2 aligns across 8 bases. This CDR3 is built from 18 residues. Germline V gene sequence: CDR1 SGHDN, CDR2 FVKESK. V was pared by 4 bases and J by 1 base, with 14 bases of the junction left unmatched. CDR3 nucleotide sequence: TGTGCCAGCAGCCCACGTTTGGGCGGGGGGCCTAGCCAAGAGACCCAGTACTTC. It is translated as CASSPRLGGGPSQETQYF.

The rearrangement links TRBV5-5 to TRBJ2-2, with a tentative D call TRBD2 (6 bases). The CDR3 has 14 residues. Looked up from germline, CDR1 is SGHKS and CDR2 is YYEKEE (reference sequence). V was shortened by 4 bases and J by 4 bases, with 11 bases between the two germline ends. CDR3 DNA: TGTGCCAGCAGCCAGATAGCGGCCACCGGGGAGCTGTTTTTT. It is translated as CASSQIAATGELFF.